Each of the 7 T cell receptor beta chains below was sequenced from the same sample in a study. TCRdb itself ran the RT-PCR reads through MiXCR, one entry per CDR3 protein. The data show about 680,000 distinct CDR3 sequences, with approximately 15% seen just once and 3.6% held by the top ten. Sample: memory CD4+ T cells from blood. The receptors were gathered from a female donor in good health, serving as a healthy control.

The gene calls are TRBV6-6 and TRBJ1-5, with D perhaps matching TRBD1 (6 bases). Per germline, CDR1 MNHNY and CDR2 SVGAGI (reference sequence). The length of the CDR3 is 13 residues. V was pared by 10 bases and J by 0 bases, with 10 bases between. CDR3 nucleotide sequence: TGTGCCACAGGGGCGAATAGCAATCAGCCCCAGCATTTT. Encoded protein: CATGANSNQPQHF.

This clonotype was observed a handful of times. This rearrangement joins TRBV7-2 to TRBJ1-2, with D perhaps matching TRBD1 (6 bases). V lost 5 bases, J lost 1 base, and 11 bases lay in between. The CDR3 runs to 14 residues. Germline assignment: CDR1 SGHTA and CDR2 FQGNSA. In DNA, the CDR3 is TGTGCCAGCAGCGGACAGATGATTAACTATGGCTACACCTTC. Protein product: CASSGQMINYGYTF.

This clonotype occurred a few times. The chain has TRBV2 and TRBJ2-3; D not resolved. V dropped 0 bases and J dropped 5 bases, with 12 bases sitting between them. Germline lookup yields CDR1 SNHLY and CDR2 FYNNEI. The CDR3 length is 15 residues. The CDR3, as DNA: TGTGCCAGCAGTGAAGCTAGATCTTGGGAAGATACGCAGTATTTT. It specifies CASSEARSWEDTQYF.

Many counts were recorded for this clonotype. This rearrangement joins TRBV10-3 to TRBJ1-2; D perhaps matches TRBD1 (6 bases). Germline-derived CDR1 and CDR2 are ENHRY and SYGVKD. V dropped 3 bases and J dropped 0 bases, with 11 bases sitting between them. The CDR3 is made up of 15 amino acids. CDR3 coding DNA: TGTGCCATCAGTGATGTGGGGGCCACTAACTATGGCTACACCTTC. Translated, it gives CAISDVGATNYGYTF.

This clonotype was recorded many times. The CDR3 DNA reads as TGCGCCAGCAGCTTGGACCCTATCCATAGCCGGGAGACCCAGTACTTC. Encoded protein: CASSLDPIHSRETQYF. The chain has TRBV5-1 and TRBJ2-5; no clear D gene. Trimming stripped 0 bases from V and 5 bases from J, with 17 bases between. CDR1 and CDR2 from the germline V gene are SGHRS and YFSETQ. The CDR3 totals 16 residues.

Only a few counts were recorded for this clonotype. The rearrangement uses TRBV18 and TRBJ1-4, with unresolved D. V gave up 3 bases and J gave up 5 bases, with 16 bases separating them. Germline V gives CDR1 KGHSH, CDR2 LQKENI. The CDR3 spans 16 residues. The CDR3 loop reads CASSPFTGRSNEKLFF. CDR3 in DNA: TGTGCCAGCTCACCCTTTACCGGACGGTCAAATGAAAAACTGTTTTTT. Looking up the rest from reference TRBV18 and TRBJ1-4 gives the full variable domain: NAGVMQNPRHLVRRRGQEARLRCSPMKGHSHVYWYRQLPEEGLKFMVYLQKENIIDESGMPKERFSAEFPKEGPSILRIQQVVRGDSAAYFCASSPFTGRSNEKLFFGSGTQLSVL.

This clonotype was detected only a few times. J is TRBJ1-4 and V is TRBV5-1; D is unresolved. The V and J ends lost 3 bases and 4 bases respectively, with 13 bases between them. Per the germline V gene, CDR1 is SGHRS and CDR2 is YFSETQ. The CDR3 length is 15 residues. CDR3 residues: CASSYYSGDNEKLFF. DNA of the CDR3: TGCGCCAGCAGCTACTACAGTGGGGATAATGAAAAACTGTTTTTT.